The 9 T cell receptor beta chains below all came from one sample that was sequenced in a study of shared clonotypes between healthy human individuals. Method: immunoSEQ multiplex PCR; TCRdb's copy keeps in-frame clones and lacks some. Of about 2.1 million clones detected, roughly 91% appear once; the ten largest clones hold around 1.7%. The naive CD8 fraction comprised CD45RO-negative cells positively selected for CCR7 and excluded terminally differentiated effector memory CD45RA+ cells. The sequenced material came from naive CD8+ T cells from PBMCs. Receptors were obtained from a young man in good health. Some clones in this sample may be carry-over from other donors' samples.

This clone has just one count. Distinct nucleotide sequences in the sample also encode this CDR3. The V call is TRBV7-9, the J call TRBJ2-3, with D uncertain. Trimming removed 5 bases from V and 3 bases from J, with 9 bases in between. The CDR3 consists of 13 residues. Germline V gene data show CDR1 as SEHNR and CDR2 as FQNEAQ (reference sequence). CDR3 loop: CASSLGRTDTQYF. Written as DNA, the CDR3 is TGTGCCAGCAGCCTGGGCCGGACAGATACGCAGTATTTT.

The chain carries TRBV7-2 and TRBJ2-1; D is uncertain. The CDR3 runs to 16 residues. The V end lost 4 bases, the J end lost 5 bases, and 18 bases lay between the germline ends. Germline CDR1 reads SGHTA; CDR2 reads FQGNSA. The CDR3 DNA reads TGTGCCAGCAGCTCCCGAGCACAGTTTGGAAACAATGAGCAGTTCTTC. As protein: CASSSRAQFGNNEQFF.

The chain has TRBV4-3 and TRBJ1-4; tentatively, D is TRBD1 (5 bases). V was pared by 2 bases and J by 3 bases, with 16 bases between. The CDR3 consists of 17 residues. Germline values: CDR1 LGHNA, CDR2 YSLEER. CDR3 region: CASSQYRQGLPNEKLFF. In DNA form, the CDR3 reads TGCGCCAGCAGCCAATACCGTCAGGGCCTCCCTAATGAAAAACTGTTTTTT.

This clone has only one observation. This sequence joins TRBV28 and TRBJ2-5, with D unclear. Germline V lookup: CDR1 MDHEN, CDR2 SYDVKM. V was shortened by 3 bases and J by 0 bases, with 11 bases between the two germline ends. The CDR3 totals 15 residues. For the CDR3, the DNA is TGTGCCAGCAGTTTGTATACGGAAGACCAAGAGACCCAGTACTTC. This codes for CASSLYTEDQETQYF.

V is TRBV19 and J is TRBJ2-2; D call uncertain. The germline V gene encodes CDR1 LNHDA and CDR2 SQIVND (reference sequence). V shed 5 bases and J shed 6 bases, with 16 bases lying between them. The CDR3 is 15 amino acids. CDR3 DNA: TGTGCCAGTAGTTCCTACGGGCCGGTATCCGGGGAGCTGTTTTTT. Its protein is CASSSYGPVSGELFF.

This clone has a single count. V and J are TRBV6-6 and TRBJ1-5, with 12 bases lining up with TRBD1. V lost 5 bases, J lost 7 bases, and 6 bases stayed unmatched. The germline V gene has CDR1 MNHNY and CDR2 SVGAGI (reference sequence). The CDR3 is made up of 15 amino acids. DNA of the CDR3: TGTGCCAGCAGTCGGGACAGGGGGCATAGGCAGCCCCAGCATTTT. This gives the protein CASSRDRGHRQPQHF.

The chain couples TRBV7-8 to TRBJ2-7; 9 bases match TRBD1. Per the germline V gene, CDR1 is SGHVS and CDR2 is FQNEAQ. This CDR3 spans 14 amino acids. The V segment lost 5 bases and the J segment 6 bases; nucleotides outside the gene matches: 8. Here the CDR3 reads CASSAGRTGAEQYF. CDR3 DNA sequence: TGTGCCAGCAGCGCGGGCAGGACAGGGGCCGAGCAGTACTTC.

The V gene is TRBV28, the J gene TRBJ2-3; tentative D call: TRBD1 (5 bases). Germline V gene lookup returns CDR1 MDHEN and CDR2 SYDVKM. The CDR3 sequence is 16 residues long. V lost 5 bases to trimming and J lost 3 bases, with 18 bases between them. CDR3 in DNA: TGTGCCAGCAGTCGTACGTTAGACAGTTTAACAGATACGCAGTATTTT. It yields the protein CASSRTLDSLTDTQYF.

V is TRBV9 and J is TRBJ2-2; the D gene is possibly TRBD1 (5 bases). Trimming stripped 0 bases from V and 3 bases from J, with 9 bases between. Germline lookup yields CDR1 SGDLS and CDR2 YYNGEE. The CDR3 runs 15 residues. The CDR3 protein is CASSVGDSYTGELFF. The CDR3 bases are TGTGCCAGCAGCGTAGGTGACAGCTACACCGGGGAGCTGTTTTTT.